The 15 T cell receptor beta chains below come from one sample, sequenced in a study of technical replicates of blood from several donors. Sequenced by immunoSEQ multiplex PCR; TCRdb stores in-frame clones only, minus some. The sample has over 90,000 clones, roughly 96% seen once. The sample was T cells isolated from PBMCs. All receptors derive from a human donor in good health.

The chain carries TRBV14 and TRBJ2-2; D is uncertain. Germline V gene data show CDR1 as SGHDN and CDR2 as FVKESK. The CDR3 spans 15 residues. V dropped 0 bases and J dropped 3 bases, with 8 bases sitting between them. The CDR3 DNA reads as TGTGCCAGCAGCCAAGACACAGTCTACACCGGGGAGCTGTTTTTT. This encodes CASSQDTVYTGELFF.

The rearrangement joins TRBV21-1 to TRBJ1-1; the table's D gene call, TRBD1, was not cross checked with the DNA. TRBV21-1 is a recognized pseudogene. CDR3 length: 15 residues. CDR3 bases: TGTGCCAGCAGCGGAGGACAGGGGAGGTACACTGAAGCTTTCTTT. This gives the protein CASSGGQGRYTEAFF.

V and J are TRBV6-1 and TRBJ2-1; maybe TRBD2 (6 bases). V lost 6 bases to trimming and J lost 7 bases, with 13 bases between them. This CDR3 is 13 amino acids long. Germline V lookup: CDR1 MNHNS, CDR2 SASEGT. The CDR3 loop reads CASSDAGTNEQFF. CDR3 nucleotide sequence: TGTGCCAGCAGCGACGCGGGAACAAATGAGCAGTTCTTC.

The CDR3 sequence is CASSPARFYNEQFF. In nucleotides, the CDR3 is TGTGCCAGCAGCCCGGCCAGGTTCTACAATGAGCAGTTCTTC. The chain combines TRBV5-6 with TRBJ2-1; the D is unclear. Trimming left V 4 bases short and J 3 bases short, with 11 bases between. CDR3 length: 14 amino acids. Germline V gene sequence: CDR1 SGHDT, CDR2 YYEEEE.

The CDR3: CASSLTSTDTQYF. CDR3 sequence (DNA): TGTGCCAGCAGCTTGACTAGCACAGATACGCAGTATTTT. The V call is TRBV5-6, the J call TRBJ2-3; D remains unclear. CDR1 and CDR2 from the germline V gene are SGHDT and YYEEEE. V lost 1 base, J lost 0 bases, and 3 bases lay in between. The CDR3 loop spans 13 amino acids.

This chain uses TRBV11-1 with TRBJ1-3, with D unclear. CDR3 length: 13 residues. Germline V gene data show CDR1 as SGHAT and CDR2 as FQDESV (reference sequence). V lost 5 bases, J lost 2 bases, and 7 bases lay in between. Written as DNA, the CDR3 is TGTGCCAGCAGCACGGGGACTGGAAACACCATATATTTT. Translation gives CASSTGTGNTIYF.

V gene TRBV19 combines with J gene TRBJ2-1; 10 bases match TRBD2. This CDR3 contains 16 residues. With 6 bases clipped from V and 7 bases from J, the junction kept 12 bases outside the gene matches. Germline CDR1 and CDR2: LNHDA and SQIVND (reference sequence). The CDR3: CASRNLLAGKWNEQFF. In DNA form, the CDR3 reads TGTGCCAGTAGAAACCTACTAGCGGGAAAATGGAATGAGCAGTTCTTC.

The genes are TRBV29-1 and TRBJ2-7; weak D call: TRBD2 (5 bases). The CDR3 loop spans 14 amino acids. Germline V CDR1 and CDR2: SQVTM, ANQGSEA. The V and J ends lost 5 bases and 3 bases respectively, with 17 bases between them. The CDR3 region has the DNA TGCAGCGTTCTTTCGGGAAGAGACCACTACGAGCAGTACTTC. This codes for CSVLSGRDHYEQYF.

The chain carries TRBV27 and TRBJ2-2, with TRBD2 identical over 9 bases. The length of the CDR3 is 15 residues. V trimming: 2 bases; J trimming: 6 bases; junction bases outside the gene matches: 4. Germline V CDR1 and CDR2: MNHEY, SMNVEV (reference sequence). The CDR3 here is CASSLVAGVSGELFF. The DNA of the CDR3 is TGTGCCAGCAGTTTAGTAGCGGGAGTTTCCGGGGAGCTGTTTTTT.

This chain links TRBV27 with TRBJ2-7; 8 bases agree with TRBD2. Germline-derived CDR1 and CDR2 are MNHEY and SMNVEV (reference sequence). Unmatched junction bases numbered 7, after V lost 7 bases and J lost 2 bases. The CDR3 sequence is 14 residues long. DNA of the CDR3: TGTGCCAGCACCCCGGGACTAGGGGCCTACGAGCAGTACTTC. Translating gives CASTPGLGAYEQYF.

The chain joins TRBV12-5 to TRBJ1-4, with 12 bases fitting TRBD1. Unmatched junction bases numbered 7, after V lost 6 bases and J lost 8 bases. Germline V gene data show CDR1 as LGHNT and CDR2 as FRNRAP. CDR3 length: 15 amino acids. CDR3: CASGPGTGGGEKLFF. The CDR3 DNA is TGTGCTAGTGGCCCCGGGACAGGGGGCGGAGAAAAACTGTTTTTT.

The genes are TRBV23-1 and TRBJ2-1; 7 bases match TRBD1. TRBV23-1 is identified as an open reading frame with a role that is uncertain. The length of the CDR3 is 16 residues. Trimming took 0 bases from V and 2 from J; bases not matched to a gene: 4. CDR3 sequence reads: CASSQSIRGPYNEQFF. For the CDR3, the DNA is TGCGCCAGCAGTCAATCGATTAGGGGGCCCTACAATGAGCAGTTCTTC.

This CDR3 is CASSLFTEREVQTDTQYF. The CDR3 nucleotides read TGTGCCAGCAGCTTATTCACTGAGAGGGAGGTCCAGACAGATACGCAGTATTTT. The chain employs TRBV7-6 and TRBJ2-3; possible D gene TRBD2, 6 bases. V was cut by 2 bases and J by 3 bases, with 21 bases left in between. The V gene's germline CDR1 is SGHVS and CDR2 FNYEAQ. The CDR3 is 18 residues long.

This clone showed up just once. V is TRBV4-3 and J is TRBJ2-2; D is perhaps TRBD2 (5 bases). Germline lookup yields CDR1 LGHNA and CDR2 YSLEER. This CDR3 contains 12 residues. The ends were cut back, 3 bases at V and 7 bases at J, with 6 bases in the middle. The CDR3 coding sequence is TGCGCCAGCAGCCACGGGATCGGGGAGCTGTTTTTT. Translated, it gives CASSHGIGELFF.

In its sample, this clone was seen once. This chain links TRBV11-2 with TRBJ1-5; D is undetermined. Trimming took 1 base from V and 1 from J, leaving 8 bases between them. Germline V CDR1 and CDR2: SGHAT, FQNNGV. CDR3 length: 15 amino acids. CDR3 loop: CASSLGPLSNQPQHF. The DNA for the CDR3 is TGTGCCAGCAGCTTAGGGCCGCTCAGCAATCAGCCCCAGCATTTT.